This T cell receptor beta chain was sequenced during a study of blood T cell repertoires in COVID-19. Overall study: COVID-19 samples collected from the United States, Italy and Spain covered acute and convalescent phases. PBMCs, B-cell-depleted T cells, or T cells provided the cDNA or gDNA that made up the material.

Original analysis: Amplified reference gene primers provided the basis for estimating nucleated cell counts. The assay was immunoSEQ multiplex PCR, and TCRdb's table has in-frame clones only and misses some. D and trimming were read from the DNA, whereas the V and J calls and clone size are those reported in that table. Of about 200,000 clones listed, 80% to 90% are singletons. Trimming took 4 bases from V and 1 from J; bases not matched to a gene: 6. CDR1 and CDR2 (germline): SGHRS, YFSETQ. The CDR3 is made up of 15 amino acids. This sequence joins TRBV5-1 and TRBJ1-1; 8 bases align to TRBD1. The sample taken for sequencing was peripheral blood. The source of this sequence is a woman aged 45-65 years with acute or convalescent COVID-19. CDR3 bases: TGCGCCAGCAGCACCCTGGACAGGGAGAACACTGAAGCTTTCTTT. Protein: CASSTLDRENTEAFF.